These T cell receptor beta chains were read from a single sample in a study of technical replicates of blood from several donors. The table came from immunoSEQ multiplex PCR; TCRdb's copy has only in-frame clones and leaves some out. The sample yields tens of thousands of clones, roughly four fifths seen once. The sample comprised PBMCs. These receptor sequences come from a human donor in good health. Some clones in this sample may be carry-over from other donors' samples. The CDR3 runs from the conserved cysteine through the conserved F or W. The D gene is left open where the match is weak. Clone size is given for some rows only: seen once, a few or many times, or a class if the clone is expanded.

j_gene,v_gene,abundance,d_gene,CDR3aa,CDR3nt
TRBJ1-2,TRBV19,NA,NA,CASSIDKTNYGYTF,TGTGCCAGTAGTATTGACAAAACGAACTATGGCTACACCTTC
TRBJ1-5,TRBV19,NA,NA,CASSNRGNQPQHF,TGTGCCAGTAGTAACAGGGGCAATCAGCCCCAGCATTTT
TRBJ2-1,TRBV6-5,NA,TRBD1,CASSNLGQGKQFF,TGTGCCAGCAGTAATTTAGGACAGGGGAAGCAGTTCTTC
TRBJ1-5,TRBV7-8,once,TRBD1,CASSVTSNVQGAYSNQPQHF,TGTGCCAGCAGCGTGACAAGTAACGTACAGGGGGCCTATAGCAATCAGCCCCAGCATTTT
TRBJ2-2,TRBV12-5,NA,TRBD2,CASGLGGLAGASGELFF,TGTGCTAGTGGTTTGGGTGGGCTAGCGGGAGCATCTGGGGAGCTGTTTTTT
TRBJ1-2,TRBV11-2,few,NA,CASSPNEVNYGYTF,TGTGCCAGCAGCCCAAACGAGGTTAACTATGGCTACACCTTC
TRBJ1-2,TRBV6-1,once,TRBD1,CASSEGGQNNGYTF,TGTGCCAGCAGTGAAGGGGGACAGAACAATGGCTACACCTTC
TRBJ1-1,TRBV5-4,NA,NA,CASSGRSANTEAFF,TGTGCCAGCAGCGGGAGGAGTGCGAACACTGAAGCTTTCTTT
TRBJ1-6,TRBV5-1,once,NA,CASSAGAALNHNSPLHF,TGCGCCAGCAGCGCTGGGGCAGCTTTGAACCATAATTCACCCCTCCACTTT
TRBJ2-1,TRBV5-1,few,TRBD2,CASRESGGDYNEQFF,TGCGCCAGCAGGGAGAGCGGGGGAGACTACAATGAGCAGTTCTTC
TRBJ1-1,TRBV30,few,NA,CAWSLSGPTEAFF,TGTGCCTGGAGTCTCTCAGGGCCCACTGAAGCTTTCTTT